The sequence of this T cell receptor beta chain was determined in a study of T-cell reconstitution after alpha-beta-depleted transplantation in children. This clonotype was observed many times. Germline values: CDR1 DFQATT, CDR2 SNEGSKA (reference sequence). CDR3 length: 15 residues. Trimming pared 1 base from V and 5 bases from J, leaving 18 bases between. Preparation of the TCRbeta library used unique molecular identifiers. TCRdb re-derived calls from the PCR reads in MiXCR, one entry per CDR3 protein. The sample shows hundreds of thousands of distinct CDR3 sequences, approximately 16% of them seen only once.

The chain couples TRBV20-1 to TRBJ2-7; possible D gene TRBD1, 6 bases. Sequenced material: PBMCs from the stem cell graft donor, taken from the stem cell graft. The TCR comes from a human donor who donated a stem cell graft to a child with acute myeloid leukemia. CDR3 sequence reads: CSARGGRVGGNEQYF. The CDR3 bases are TGCAGTGCTAGAGGGGGCCGTGTAGGGGGAAACGAGCAGTACTTC.